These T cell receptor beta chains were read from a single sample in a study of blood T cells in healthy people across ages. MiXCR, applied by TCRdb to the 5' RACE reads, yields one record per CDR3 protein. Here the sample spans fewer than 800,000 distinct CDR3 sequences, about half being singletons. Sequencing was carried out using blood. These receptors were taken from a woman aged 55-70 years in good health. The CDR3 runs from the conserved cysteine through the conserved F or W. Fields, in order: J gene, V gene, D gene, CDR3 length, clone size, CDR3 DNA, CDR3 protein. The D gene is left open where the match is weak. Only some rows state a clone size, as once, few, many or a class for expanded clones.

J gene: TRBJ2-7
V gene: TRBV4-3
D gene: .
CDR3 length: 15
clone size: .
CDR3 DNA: TGCGCCAGCAGCCAAGATGGGGATAGGATTGGGGAGCAGTACTTC
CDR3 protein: CASSQDGDRIGEQYF

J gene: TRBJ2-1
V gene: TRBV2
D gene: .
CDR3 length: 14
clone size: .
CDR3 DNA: TGTGCCAGCAGTGAATCAGTCGGGTGGGATGAGCAGTTCTTC
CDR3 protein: CASSESVGWDEQFF

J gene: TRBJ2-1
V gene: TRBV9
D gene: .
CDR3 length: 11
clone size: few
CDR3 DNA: TGTGCCAGCAGCGCGACAAATGAGCAGTTCTTC
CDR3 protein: CASSATNEQFF

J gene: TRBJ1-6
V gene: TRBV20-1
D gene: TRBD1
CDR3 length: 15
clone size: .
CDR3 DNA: TGCAGTGCTCCTGCAGGGGACAGCAGCGATTCACCCCTCCACTTT
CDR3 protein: CSAPAGDSSDSPLHF

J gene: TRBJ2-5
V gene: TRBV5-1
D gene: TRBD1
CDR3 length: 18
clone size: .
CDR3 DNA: TGCGCCAGCAGCCGTTTCCCGGGACAGGGGCTCTCGCAGGAGACCCAGTACTTC
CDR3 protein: CASSRFPGQGLSQETQYF

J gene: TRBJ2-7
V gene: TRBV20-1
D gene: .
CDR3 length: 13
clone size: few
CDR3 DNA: TGCAGTCGGAACACGGAGGACCCCTACGAGCAGTACTTC
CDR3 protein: CSRNTEDPYEQYF

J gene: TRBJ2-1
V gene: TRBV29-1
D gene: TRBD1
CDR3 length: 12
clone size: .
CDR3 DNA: TGCAGCGGTGGACAGGGACACAATGAGCAGTTCTTC
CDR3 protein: CSGGQGHNEQFF

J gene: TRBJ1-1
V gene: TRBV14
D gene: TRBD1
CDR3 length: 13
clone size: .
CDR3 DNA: TGTGCCAGCAGCTGGGACAGCCGAACTCGTGTTTTCTTT
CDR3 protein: CASSWDSRTRVFF

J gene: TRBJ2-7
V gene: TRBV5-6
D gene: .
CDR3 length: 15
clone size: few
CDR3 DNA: TGTGCCAGCAGCTTCGGGCTTATGGGATCCTACGAGCAGTACTTC
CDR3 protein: CASSFGLMGSYEQYF

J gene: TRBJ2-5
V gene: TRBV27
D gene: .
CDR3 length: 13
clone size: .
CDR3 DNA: TGTGCCAGCAGTTTAACCCGTAACAATGAGCAGTACTTC
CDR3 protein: CASSLTRNNEQYF

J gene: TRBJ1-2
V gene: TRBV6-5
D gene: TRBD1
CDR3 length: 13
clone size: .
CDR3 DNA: TGTGCCAGCAGTGATCAAGGACAGGGAGGCTACACCTTC
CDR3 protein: CASSDQGQGGYTF

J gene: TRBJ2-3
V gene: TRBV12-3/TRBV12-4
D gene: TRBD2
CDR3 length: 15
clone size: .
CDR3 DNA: TGTGCCAGCAGCCGTAGTGGGACTAGCCAAGATACGCAGTATTTT
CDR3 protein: CASSRSGTSQDTQYF

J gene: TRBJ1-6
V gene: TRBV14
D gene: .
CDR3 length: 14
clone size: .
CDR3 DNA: TGTGCCAGCAGCCAAAGCAGGGCAGGGTCACCCCTCCACTTT
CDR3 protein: CASSQSRAGSPLHF

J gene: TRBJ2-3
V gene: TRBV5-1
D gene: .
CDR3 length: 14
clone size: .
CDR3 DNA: TGCGCCAGCCGCGACCCCGGAAGCACAGATGCGCAGTATTTT
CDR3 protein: CASRDPGSTDAQYF

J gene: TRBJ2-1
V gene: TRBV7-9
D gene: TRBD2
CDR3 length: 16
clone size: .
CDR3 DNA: TGTGCCAGCAGCTTAGGGCAAAGACTAGCAGGCAATGAGCAGTTCTTC
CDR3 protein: CASSLGQRLAGNEQFF

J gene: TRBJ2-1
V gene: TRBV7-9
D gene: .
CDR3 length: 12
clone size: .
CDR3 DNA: TGTGCCAGCAGCTTCGACGGACCCGGGCAGTTCTTC
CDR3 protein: CASSFDGPGQFF

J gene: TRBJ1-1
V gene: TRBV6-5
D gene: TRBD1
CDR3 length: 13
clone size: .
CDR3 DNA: TGTGCCAGCAGTTACGGTCAGGGGGTAGGAGCTTTCTTT
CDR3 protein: CASSYGQGVGAFF

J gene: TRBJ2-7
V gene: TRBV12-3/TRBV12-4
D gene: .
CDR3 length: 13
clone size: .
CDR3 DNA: TGTGCCAGCAGTTTAGAACCCGAATACGAGCAGTACTTC
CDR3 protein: CASSLEPEYEQYF

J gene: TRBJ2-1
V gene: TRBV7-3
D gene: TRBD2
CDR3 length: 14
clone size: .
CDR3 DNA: TGTGCCAGCAGCCCTAGCGGGACTAACAATGAGCAGTTCTTC
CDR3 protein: CASSPSGTNNEQFF

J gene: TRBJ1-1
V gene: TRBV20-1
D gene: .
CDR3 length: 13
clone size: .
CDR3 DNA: TGCAGTGCTAGCAGGGCTCTGAACACTGAAGCTTTCTTT
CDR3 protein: CSASRALNTEAFF

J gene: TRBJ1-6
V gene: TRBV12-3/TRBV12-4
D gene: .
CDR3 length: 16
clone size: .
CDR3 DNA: TGTGCCAGCAGTTTTAACTGGAACGCCGATAATTCACCCCTCCACTTT
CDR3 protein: CASSFNWNADNSPLHF

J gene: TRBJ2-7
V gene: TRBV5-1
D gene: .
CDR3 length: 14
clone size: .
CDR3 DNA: TGCGCCAGCAGCTTGGGATTCAGTCCTTACGAGCAGTACTTC
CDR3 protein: CASSLGFSPYEQYF

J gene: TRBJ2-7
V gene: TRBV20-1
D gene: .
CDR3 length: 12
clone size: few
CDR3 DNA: TGCAGTGCCAAAGACAAACCCTACGAGCAGTACTTC
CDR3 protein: CSAKDKPYEQYF

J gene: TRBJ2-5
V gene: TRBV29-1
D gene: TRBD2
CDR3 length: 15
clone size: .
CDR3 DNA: TGCTGCGTTCACAGGACTAGCGGGGCTGGAGAGACCCAGTACTTC
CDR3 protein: CCVHRTSGAGETQYF

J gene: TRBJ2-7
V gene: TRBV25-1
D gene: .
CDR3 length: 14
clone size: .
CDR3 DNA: TGTGCCAGCAGTGACCCCGGACGGTCCTACGAGCAGTACTTC
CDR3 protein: CASSDPGRSYEQYF

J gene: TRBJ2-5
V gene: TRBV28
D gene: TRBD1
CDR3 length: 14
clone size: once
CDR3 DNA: TGTGCCAGCAGTGAAAGGGACAGGGTCCGTTCGCGGTACTTC
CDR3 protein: CASSERDRVRSRYF

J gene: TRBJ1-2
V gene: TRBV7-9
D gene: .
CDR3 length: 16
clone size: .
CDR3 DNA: TGTGCCAGCAGCTTAGGAAGTGGAGCCGATAACTATGGCTACACCTTC
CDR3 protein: CASSLGSGADNYGYTF

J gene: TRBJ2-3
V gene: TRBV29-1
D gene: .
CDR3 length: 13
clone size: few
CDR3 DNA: TGCAGCGTTGAACGCATTAGCACAGATACGCAGTATTTT
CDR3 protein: CSVERISTDTQYF

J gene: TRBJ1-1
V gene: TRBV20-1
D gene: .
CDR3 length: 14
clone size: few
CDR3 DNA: TGCAGTGCTAGAGATCTACGGGCGAACACTGAAGCTTTCTTT
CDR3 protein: CSARDLRANTEAFF

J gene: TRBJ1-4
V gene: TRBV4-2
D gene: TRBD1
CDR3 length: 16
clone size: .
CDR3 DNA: TGTGCCAGCAGCCTGGGCACAGGGGCAACTAATGAAAAACTGTTTTTT
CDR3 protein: CASSLGTGATNEKLFF

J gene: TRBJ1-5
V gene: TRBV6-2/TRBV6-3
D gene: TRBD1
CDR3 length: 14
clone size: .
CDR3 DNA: TGTGCCAGCACTCCTGACAGGGAGTATCAGCCCCAGCATTTT
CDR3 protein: CASTPDREYQPQHF

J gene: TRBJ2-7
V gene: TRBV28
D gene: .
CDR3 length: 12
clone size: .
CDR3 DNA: TGTGCCAGCGAACGGCGATCCTACGAGCAGTACTTC
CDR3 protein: CASERRSYEQYF

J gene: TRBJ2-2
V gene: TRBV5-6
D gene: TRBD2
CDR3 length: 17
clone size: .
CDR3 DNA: TGTGCCAGCAGCTTGGTCGGACTAGCGGGAGACGGCGGGGAGCTGTTTTTT
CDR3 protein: CASSLVGLAGDGGELFF

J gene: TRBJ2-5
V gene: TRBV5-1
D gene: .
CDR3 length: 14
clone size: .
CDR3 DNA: TGCGCCAGCAGCCCTGAGCGGGTTCGGAATGAGCAGTACTTC
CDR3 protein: CASSPERVRNEQYF

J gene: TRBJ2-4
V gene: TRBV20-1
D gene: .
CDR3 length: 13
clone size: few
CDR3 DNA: TGCAGTGCTAGTGAGACTGGCAAAAACATTCAGTACTTC
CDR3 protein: CSASETGKNIQYF

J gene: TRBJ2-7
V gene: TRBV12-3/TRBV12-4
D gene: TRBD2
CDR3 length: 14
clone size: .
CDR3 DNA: TGTGCCAGCAGTCAGGGACTAGCCCACAATGAGCAGTACTTC
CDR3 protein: CASSQGLAHNEQYF

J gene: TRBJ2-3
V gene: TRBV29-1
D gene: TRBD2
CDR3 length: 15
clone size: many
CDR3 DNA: TGCAGCGTTGGAGCGGCGGGAGGACACACAGATACGCAGTATTTT
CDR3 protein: CSVGAAGGHTDTQYF